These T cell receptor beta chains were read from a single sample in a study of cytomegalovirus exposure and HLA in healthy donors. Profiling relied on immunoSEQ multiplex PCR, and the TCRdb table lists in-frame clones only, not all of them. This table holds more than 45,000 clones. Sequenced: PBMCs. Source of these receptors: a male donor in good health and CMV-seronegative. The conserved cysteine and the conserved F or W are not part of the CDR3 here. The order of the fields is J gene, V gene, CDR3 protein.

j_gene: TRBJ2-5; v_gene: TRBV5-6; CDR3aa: ASSSGQGRFRETQY
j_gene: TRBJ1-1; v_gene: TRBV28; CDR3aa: ASSTRQGVTEAF
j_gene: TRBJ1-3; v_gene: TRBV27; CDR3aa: ASSPDRGRNTIY
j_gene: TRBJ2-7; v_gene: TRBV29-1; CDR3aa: SVGRDASYEQY
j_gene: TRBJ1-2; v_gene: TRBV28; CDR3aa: ASSLLTGGSFNYGYT
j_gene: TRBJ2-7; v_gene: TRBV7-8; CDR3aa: ASSFDSYEQY
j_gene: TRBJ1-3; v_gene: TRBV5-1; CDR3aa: ASNQGTGNTIY
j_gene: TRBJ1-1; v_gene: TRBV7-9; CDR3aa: ASSLSSREAF
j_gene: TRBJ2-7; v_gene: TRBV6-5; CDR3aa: ASSYSGTSSHEQY
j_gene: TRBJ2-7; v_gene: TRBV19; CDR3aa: ASSITAASSYEQY
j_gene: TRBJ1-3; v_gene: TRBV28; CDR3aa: ASSLRRTPPGNTIY
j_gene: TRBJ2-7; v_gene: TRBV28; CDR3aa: ASTLSGPAYEQY
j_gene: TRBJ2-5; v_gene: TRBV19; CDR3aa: ASSIEGQGKTQY
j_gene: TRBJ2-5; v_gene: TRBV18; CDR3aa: ASSPPLGGGFQETQY
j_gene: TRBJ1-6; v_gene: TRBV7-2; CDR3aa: ASSTTYNSPLH
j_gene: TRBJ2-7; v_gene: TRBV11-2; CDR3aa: ASSSTGGPLAIYEQY
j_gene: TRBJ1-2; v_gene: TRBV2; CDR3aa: ASSEARQGGGYT
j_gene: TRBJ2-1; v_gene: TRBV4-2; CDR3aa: ASSRPGQGYNEQF
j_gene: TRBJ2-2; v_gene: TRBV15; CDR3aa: ATSREWASGELF
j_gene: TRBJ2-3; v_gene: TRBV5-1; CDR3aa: ASSFRQGGDKQY
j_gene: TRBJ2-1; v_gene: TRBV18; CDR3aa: ASAPEASGLGGEQF
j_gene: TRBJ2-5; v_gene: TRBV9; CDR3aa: ASSPSIGAEETQY
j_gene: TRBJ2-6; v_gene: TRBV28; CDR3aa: ASGPSGSGANVLT
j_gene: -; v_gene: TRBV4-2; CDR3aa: ASSQDLAGVYEQY
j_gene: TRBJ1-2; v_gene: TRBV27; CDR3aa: ASSSTGDRSYT
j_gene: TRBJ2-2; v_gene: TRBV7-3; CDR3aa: ASSLTQGSTRELF
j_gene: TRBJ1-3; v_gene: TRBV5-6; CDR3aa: ASRGPGNTIY
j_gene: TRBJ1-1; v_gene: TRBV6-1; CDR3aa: ASTRLRTEAF
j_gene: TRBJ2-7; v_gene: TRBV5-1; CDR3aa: ASSLLGSYEQY
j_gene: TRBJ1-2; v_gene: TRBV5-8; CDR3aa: ASSYQTGTLNYGYT
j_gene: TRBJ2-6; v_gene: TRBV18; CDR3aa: ASSPLRTGGSSGANVLT
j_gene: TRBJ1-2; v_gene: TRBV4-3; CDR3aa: ASSQARTGVYGYT
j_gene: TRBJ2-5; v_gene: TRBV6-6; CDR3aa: ASSPVTQETQY
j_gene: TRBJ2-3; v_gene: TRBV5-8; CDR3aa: ASSLYLNSVPDTQY
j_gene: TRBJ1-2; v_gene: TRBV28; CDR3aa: ASSLGPVYGYT
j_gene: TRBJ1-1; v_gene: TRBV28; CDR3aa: ASSLTPRQDF
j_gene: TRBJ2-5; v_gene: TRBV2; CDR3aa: ASSDGQARTQY
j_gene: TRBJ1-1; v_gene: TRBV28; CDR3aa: ASSSPTGRGMNTEAF
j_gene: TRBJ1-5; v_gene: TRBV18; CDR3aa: ASSPSDTQPQH
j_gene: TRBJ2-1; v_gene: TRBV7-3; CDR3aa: ASSSPDRPHEQF
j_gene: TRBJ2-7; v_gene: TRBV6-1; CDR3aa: ASSAGTVLY
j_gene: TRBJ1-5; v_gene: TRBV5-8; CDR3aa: ASSFYRDNRPQH
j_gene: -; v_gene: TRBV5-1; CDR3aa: ASSFMLASPETQY
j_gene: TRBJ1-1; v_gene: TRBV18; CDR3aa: ASSLKTTGLLNTEAF
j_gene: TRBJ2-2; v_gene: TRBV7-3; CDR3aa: ASSRGVNTGELF
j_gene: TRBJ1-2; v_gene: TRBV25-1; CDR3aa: ASSANYGYT
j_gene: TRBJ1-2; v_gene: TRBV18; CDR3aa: ASSPQGTSYGYT